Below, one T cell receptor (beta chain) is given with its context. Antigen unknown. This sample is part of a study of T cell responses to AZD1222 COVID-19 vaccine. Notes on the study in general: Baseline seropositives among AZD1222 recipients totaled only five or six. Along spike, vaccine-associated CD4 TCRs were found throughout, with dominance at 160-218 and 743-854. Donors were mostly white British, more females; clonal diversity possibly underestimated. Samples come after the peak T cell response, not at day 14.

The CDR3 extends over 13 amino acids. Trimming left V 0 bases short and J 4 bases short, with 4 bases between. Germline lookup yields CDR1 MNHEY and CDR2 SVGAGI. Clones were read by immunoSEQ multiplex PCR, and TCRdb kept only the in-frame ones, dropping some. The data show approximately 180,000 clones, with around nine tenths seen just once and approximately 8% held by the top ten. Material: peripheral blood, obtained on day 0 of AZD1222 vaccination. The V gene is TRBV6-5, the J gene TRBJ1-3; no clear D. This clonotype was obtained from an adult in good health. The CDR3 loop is CASSYSVGNTIYF. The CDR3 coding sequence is TGTGCCAGCAGTTACTCAGTCGGAAACACCATATATTTT.